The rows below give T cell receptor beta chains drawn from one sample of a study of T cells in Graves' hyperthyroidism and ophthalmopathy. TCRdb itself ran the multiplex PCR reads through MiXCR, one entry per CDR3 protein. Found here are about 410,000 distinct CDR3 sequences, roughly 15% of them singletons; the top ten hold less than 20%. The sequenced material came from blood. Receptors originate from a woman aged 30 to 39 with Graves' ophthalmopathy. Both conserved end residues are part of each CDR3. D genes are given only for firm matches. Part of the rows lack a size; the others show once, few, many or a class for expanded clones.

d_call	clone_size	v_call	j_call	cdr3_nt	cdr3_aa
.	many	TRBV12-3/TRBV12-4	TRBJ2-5	TGTGCCAGCAGTCCTCCGGGGACCCAGTACTTC	CASSPPGTQYF
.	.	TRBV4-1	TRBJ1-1	TGCGCCAGCAGCCAAGTGAGGGGGGGCAGGGGGAACACTGAAGCTTTCTTT	CASSQVRGGRGNTEAFF
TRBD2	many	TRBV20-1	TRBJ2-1	TGCAGTGCTACACCGACTAGCGGGGACCTCAGTGAGCAGTTCTTC	CSATPTSGDLSEQFF
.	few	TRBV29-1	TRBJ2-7	TGCAGCGTCGAACAGGCCTACGAGCAGTACTTC	CSVEQAYEQYF
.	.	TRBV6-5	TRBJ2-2	TGTGCCAGCAGTTACTATCCTAGCGGGGAGCTGTTTTTT	CASSYYPSGELFF
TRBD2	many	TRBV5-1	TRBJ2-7	TGCGCCAGCAGCTTGATGACGGGGACTAGCGGGGGTGGGGAGCAGTACTTC	CASSLMTGTSGGGEQYF
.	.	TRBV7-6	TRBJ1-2	TGTGCCAGCAGCCCCTCGGCGGGGTACCGGGGTGGTGGCTACACCTTC	CASSPSAGYRGGGYTF
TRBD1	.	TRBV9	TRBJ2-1	TGTGCCAGCAGTACAGGGGGCGCAGGATACAATGAGCAGTTCTTC	CASSTGGAGYNEQFF
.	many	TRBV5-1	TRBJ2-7	TGCGCCAGCAGCACCCAAACGAGCTCCTACGAGCAGTACTTC	CASSTQTSSYEQYF
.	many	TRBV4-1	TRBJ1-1	TGCGCCAGCAGCCAAGATGAGGGGTTGGGGGGTAATGAAGCTTTCTTT	CASSQDEGLGGNEAFF
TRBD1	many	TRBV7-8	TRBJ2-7	TGTGCCAGCAGCATGGACAGGGGGGGATACGAGCAGTACTTC	CASSMDRGGYEQYF
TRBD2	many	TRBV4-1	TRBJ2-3	TGCGCCAGCAGCCAACCCGGGACTAGTAGAGATACGCAGTATTTT	CASSQPGTSRDTQYF
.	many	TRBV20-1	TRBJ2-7	TGCAGTGCTAGAGATCAAACATCCGGAGTTTACGAGCAGTACTTC	CSARDQTSGVYEQYF
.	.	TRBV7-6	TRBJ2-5	TGTGCCAGCAGCTTAAAGGCCTCAACAGAGACCCAGTACTTC	CASSLKASTETQYF
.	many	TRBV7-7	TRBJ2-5	TGTGCTAGCAGCCCAATACCTGGACGGGCTCAAGAGACCCAGTACTTC	CASSPIPGRAQETQYF
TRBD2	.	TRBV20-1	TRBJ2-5	TGCAGTGCTAAACCGCCGGGACTAGGATCTGAGACCCAGTACTTC	CSAKPPGLGSETQYF
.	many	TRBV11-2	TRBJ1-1	TGTGCCAGCAGCCGCAGACAGGCGAACACTGAAGCTTTCTTT	CASSRRQANTEAFF
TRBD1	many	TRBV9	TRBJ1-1	TGTGCCAGCAGCGTAGGGGACAGGAGACCCTATGTGAACACTGAAGCTTTCTTT	CASSVGDRRPYVNTEAFF
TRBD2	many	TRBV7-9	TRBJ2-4	TGTGCCAGCAGCGGCGGGAGGGTCGCCAAAAACATTCAGTACTTC	CASSGGRVAKNIQYF
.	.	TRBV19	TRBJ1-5	TGTGCCAGTAATTCGGTAGGAGTCAGCAATCAGCCCCAGCATTTT	CASNSVGVSNQPQHF
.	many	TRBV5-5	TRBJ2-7	TGTGCCAGCAACCCCAGCAGGAACAGGCCCTACGAGCAGTACTTC	CASNPSRNRPYEQYF
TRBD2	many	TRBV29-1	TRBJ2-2	TGCAGCGCTAGCGGGAATACCGGGGAGCTGTTTTTT	CSASGNTGELFF
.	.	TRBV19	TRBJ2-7	TGTGCCAGTAGTCCCCAGGGTAGCTCCTACGAGCAGTACTTC	CASSPQGSSYEQYF
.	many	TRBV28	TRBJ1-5	TGTGCCAGCAGCCCCCCGTCAGGGCTCCAGCCCCAGCATTTT	CASSPPSGLQPQHF
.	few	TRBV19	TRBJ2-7	TGTGCCAGTAGACCAGGGTCCCGGGAGACCTACGAGCAGTACTTC	CASRPGSRETYEQYF
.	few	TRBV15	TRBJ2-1	TGTGCCACCAGCCGAAGGGGTCTCAATGAGCAGTTCTTC	CATSRRGLNEQFF
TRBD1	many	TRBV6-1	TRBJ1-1	TGTGCCAGCATTCCGGGACAGATGAACACTGAAGCTTTCTTT	CASIPGQMNTEAFF
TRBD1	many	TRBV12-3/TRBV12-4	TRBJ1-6	TGTGCCAGCAGTTGGACAGGGAGGGGGGTCCACTTT	CASSWTGRGVHF
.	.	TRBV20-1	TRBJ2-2	TGCAGTGTCATTTCCCGGGTTACAAAGAACACCGGGGAGCTGTTTTTT	CSVISRVTKNTGELFF
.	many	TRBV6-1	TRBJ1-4	TGTGCCAGCAGTCTTCCCCCAGGGATTAATGAAAAACTGTTTTTT	CASSLPPGINEKLFF
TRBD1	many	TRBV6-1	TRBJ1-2	TGTGCCAGCAGTGAAGCGCGAGGACGGACAGGGGGGCTCAGACCATTGCTAGATGGCTACACCTTC	CASSEARGRTGGLRPLLDGYTF
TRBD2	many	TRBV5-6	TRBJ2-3	TGTGCCAGCAGCTTGAGCCTAGCGGGGCTCCGGGATACGCAGTATTTT	CASSLSLAGLRDTQYF
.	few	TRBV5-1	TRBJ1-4	TGCGCCAGCAGCTTGGAAAGACAAGGGAGGGTTGGTGAAAAACTGTTTTTT	CASSLERQGRVGEKLFF
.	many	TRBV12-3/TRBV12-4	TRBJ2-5	TGTGCCAGCAGTTTAGGCCTGAGGGCGGGGACCCAGTACTTC	CASSLGLRAGTQYF
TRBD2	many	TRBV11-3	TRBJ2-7	TGTGCCAGCAGCGAACTAGCGGGGGACTCCTACGAGCAGTACTTC	CASSELAGDSYEQYF
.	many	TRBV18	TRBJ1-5	TGTGCCAGCTCACCGAGCGGGGCTGTGGGACAGCCCCAGCATTTT	CASSPSGAVGQPQHF
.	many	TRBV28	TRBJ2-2	TGTGCCAGCAGTTTATCTGGGGGCAACGGGGAGCTGTTTTTT	CASSLSGGNGELFF
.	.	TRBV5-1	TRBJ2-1	TGCGCCAGCAGCTTGGTTAGCGCGAGCTCCTACAATGAGCAGTTCTTC	CASSLVSASSYNEQFF
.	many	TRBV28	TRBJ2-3	TGTGCCAGCAGTTCCGAACACCTTACGCAGTATTTT	CASSSEHLTQYF
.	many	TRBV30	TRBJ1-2	TGTGCCTGGAGTTTTGGCGGTGGAAATGGCTACACCTTC	CAWSFGGGNGYTF
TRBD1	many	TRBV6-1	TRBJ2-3	TGTGCCAGCAGAGGACAGGCCACAGATACGCAGTATTTT	CASRGQATDTQYF
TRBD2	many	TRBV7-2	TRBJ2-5	TGTGCCAGCAGCCCGACTAGCGGGGTTAACCAAGAGACCCAGTACTTC	CASSPTSGVNQETQYF
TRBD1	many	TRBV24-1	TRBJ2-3	TGTGCCACCAGTGATGTGGGACAGGGTGGCACAGATACGCAGTATTTT	CATSDVGQGGTDTQYF
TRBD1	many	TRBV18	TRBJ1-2	TGTGCCAGCTCACCACCGACAGGGGGCCTTGGCTACACCTTC	CASSPPTGGLGYTF
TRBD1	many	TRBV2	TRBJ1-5	TGTGCCAGCAGGGTCGGACAGGGAGAAAATCAGCCCCAGCATTTT	CASRVGQGENQPQHF
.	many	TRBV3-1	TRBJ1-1	TGTGCCAGCAGCCAAGATGAAGAAGCTTTCTTT	CASSQDEEAFF
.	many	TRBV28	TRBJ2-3	TGTGCCAGCAGTTGGGACAACACAGATACGCAGTATTTT	CASSWDNTDTQYF
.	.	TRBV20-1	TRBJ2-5	TGCAGTGCTAGAGGTGGGGGGACTCCTCAAGAGACCCAGTACTTC	CSARGGGTPQETQYF
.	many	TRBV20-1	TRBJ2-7	TGCAGTGCGAAGAGGGGTAGGAACTCCTACGAGCAGTACTTC	CSAKRGRNSYEQYF
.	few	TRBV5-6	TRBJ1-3	TGTGCCAGCAGCTTGGCCTTAGGGTTTAGCAACTACGGCTCTGGAAACACCATATATTTT	CASSLALGFSNYGSGNTIYF
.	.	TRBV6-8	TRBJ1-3	TGTGCCAGCAGTCACCCCCGGCTCCAAGGCTCTGGAAACACCATATATTTT	CASSHPRLQGSGNTIYF
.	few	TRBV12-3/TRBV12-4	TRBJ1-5	TGTGCCAGCACTCTCCGGGATCAGCCCCAGCATTTT	CASTLRDQPQHF
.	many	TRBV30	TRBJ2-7	TGTGCCTGGAGACTAGCCAACTCCTACGAGCAGTACTTC	CAWRLANSYEQYF